The 25 T cell receptor beta chains in this list originate from one sample, sequenced in a study of blood T cells in healthy people across ages. A second PCR of about 6 to 11 cycles used a sample-barcoded 5' primer and a J-beta primer mix. Each CDR3 protein is one row after TCRdb ran MiXCR on the 5' RACE reads. In the table there are around 1.5 million distinct CDR3 sequences, about 32% of which are singletons. The sample comprised blood. The receptors here all came from a woman aged 25 to 39 in good health.

The chain has TRBV4-2 and TRBJ1-1, with TRBD1 identical over 8 bases. V was clipped by 2 bases and J by 3 bases; unmatched bases: 5. Germline-derived CDR1 and CDR2 are LGHNA and YNFKEQ. The CDR3 has 15 amino acids. In DNA form, the CDR3 reads TGTGCCAGCAGCCAACCAGGGGGCGCCGACACTGAAGCTTTCTTT. It is translated as CASSQPGGADTEAFF.

There are a few counts of this clonotype. The V and J genes are TRBV10-1 and TRBJ1-1; D is ambiguous. CDR3 length equals 13 residues. Germline CDR1 reads WNHNN; CDR2 reads SYGVQD (reference sequence). V was shortened by 5 bases and J by 5 bases, with 12 bases between the two germline ends. The CDR3 bases are TGCGCCAGCAGTCCCCAGCCTGCTACTGAAGCTTTCTTT. It translates to CASSPQPATEAFF.

This clonotype was seen only once. Sequence at one end of the junction differs from germline and may be a read error. This chain uses TRBV10-2 with TRBJ2-7; 11 nucleotides line up with TRBD2. CDR3 length equals 15 residues. Germline V gives CDR1 WSHSY, CDR2 SAAADI. CDR3 DNA sequence: TGCGCCAGCAGGACTAGCGGGGAGCCCCTACGGGAGCAGCACTTC. Amino acid sequence: CASRTSGEPLREQHF.

This chain uses TRBV20-1 with TRBJ2-1; D not certain. The CDR3 consists of 13 residues. The germline gives CDR1 DFQATT, CDR2 SNEGSKA (reference sequence). The CDR3 sequence is CRSAQGPSGEQFF. CDR3 in DNA: TGCAGATCTGCACAAGGGCCCTCGGGTGAGCAGTTCTTC.

In its sample, this clonotype was seen a few times. V is TRBV27 and J is TRBJ2-1; TRBD2 aligns across 11 bases. Germline-derived CDR1 and CDR2 are MNHEY and SMNVEV (reference sequence). J gave up 8 bases and V 3 bases, and 9 bases lay outside the gene matches. The CDR3 contains 16 residues. The CDR3 region is CASSFGSGRARDEQFF. In DNA, the CDR3 is TGTGCCAGCAGTTTTGGTAGCGGGAGGGCCAGAGATGAGCAGTTCTTC.

There are many counts of this clonotype. CDR3 loop: CASSLGDNPYNEQFF. CDR3 nucleotides: TGTGCCAGCAGCCTTGGGGACAACCCCTACAATGAGCAGTTCTTC. J is TRBJ2-1 and V is TRBV5-4; possible D gene TRBD1, 6 bases. With 4 bases removed from V and 2 bases from J, the gap between germline ends came to 13 bases. CDR3 length: 15 amino acids. Germline V gives CDR1 SGHNT, CDR2 YYREEE (reference sequence).

The chain uses TRBV5-1 and TRBJ1-1, with D uncertain. This CDR3 spans 15 amino acids. CDR1 SGHRS and CDR2 YFSETQ come from the germline V gene. The ends were cut back, 2 bases at V and 0 bases at J, with 11 bases in the middle. In DNA, the CDR3 is TGCGCCAGCAGCTTTATAGCAGGAATGAACACTGAAGCTTTCTTT. The encoded protein is CASSFIAGMNTEAFF.

The table lists this clonotype with a count of one. The chain uses TRBV5-1 and TRBJ1-1; D unclear. The CDR3 totals 14 residues. Trimming cost V 2 bases and J 1 base, with 9 bases left between them. Germline V gene data show CDR1 as SGHRS and CDR2 as YFSETQ. CDR3 residues: CASSLNSQNTEAFF. CDR3 nucleotides: TGCGCCAGCAGCTTAAACTCCCAGAACACTGAAGCTTTCTTT.

The chain couples TRBV10-3 to TRBJ2-5, with a weak D call TRBD2 (5 bases). Deletions cut 4 bases from V and 0 bases from J, with 6 bases between. This CDR3 has 13 residues. Germline V gene data show CDR1 as ENHRY and CDR2 as SYGVKD. The CDR3 loop is CAISVDYQETQYF. The CDR3 coding sequence is TGTGCCATCAGTGTGGACTACCAAGAGACCCAGTACTTC.

This clonotype was observed a few times. The gene calls are TRBV20-1 and TRBJ1-2, with D perhaps TRBD1 (5 bases). In germline, CDR1 is DFQATT, CDR2 SNEGSKA (reference sequence). The V end was cut by 0 bases, the J end by 2 bases, with 10 bases between. This CDR3 spans 14 amino acids. The CDR3 reads CSARDRGKNYGYTF. The CDR3 region has the DNA TGCAGTGCTAGAGATCGGGGCAAGAACTATGGCTACACCTTC.

A word on this clonotype: The junction departs from the called germline gene at one end, perhaps through a read error. The chain employs TRBV20-1 and TRBJ2-7; no clear D gene. The germline V gene encodes CDR1 DFQATT and CDR2 SNEGSKA (reference sequence). The CDR3 has 14 residues. CDR3 nucleotide sequence: TGCAGTATAAACGGACGCCCTGGAGTCCACGAGCGGTACTTC. Translated, it gives CSINGRPGVHERYF.

V and J are TRBV18 and TRBJ2-1, with D perhaps being TRBD1 or TRBD2 (6 bases each). This CDR3 region has 12 residues. The V end lost 8 bases, the J end lost 10 bases, and 15 bases lay between the germline ends. Germline assignment: CDR1 KGHSH and CDR2 LQKENI. CDR3 protein: CASTQGGGEQFF. The DNA of the CDR3 is TGTGCCAGCACACAGGGAGGTGGGGAGCAGTTCTTC. Complete variable domain (other parts from reference TRBV18 and TRBJ2-1): NAGVMQNPRHLVRRRGQEARLRCSPMKGHSHVYWYRQLPEEGLKFMVYLQKENIIDESGMPKERFSAEFPKEGPSILRIQQVVRGDSAAYFCASTQGGGEQFFGPGTRLTVL.

This clonotype was seen more than once but under ten times. The V gene is TRBV20-1, the J gene TRBJ2-1; D remains ambiguous. Trimming took off 5 bases at V and 8 bases at J, with 13 bases between the two ends. CDR1 and CDR2 (germline): DFQATT, SNEGSKA (reference sequence). The CDR3 runs 12 residues. CDR3 protein: CSAADPVYEQFF. The CDR3 DNA is TGCAGTGCTGCGGACCCCGTTTATGAGCAGTTCTTC.

CDR3 nucleotides: TGTGCCAGCACCGGACAGGCCCAAGAGACCCAGTACTTC. Translating gives CASTGQAQETQYF. The chain links TRBV11-2 to TRBJ2-5; 7 nucleotides match TRBD1. This CDR3 comprises 13 residues. The germline V gene encodes CDR1 SGHAT and CDR2 FQNNGV. V shed 7 bases and J 1 base; nucleotides not matched to a gene: 3.

There are a few counts of this clonotype. V and J are TRBV6-1 and TRBJ2-7; 14 nucleotides agree with TRBD2. The CDR3 contains 17 residues. After removal of 0 bases from V and 7 bases from J, the junction contained 8 bases not matched to a gene. Germline V lookup: CDR1 MNHNS, CDR2 SASEGT. The CDR3, as DNA: TGTGCCAGCAGTGAAGCGCCCGGGACTAGCGGGAGAGATGAGCAGTACTTC. This gives the protein CASSEAPGTSGRDEQYF.

V and J are TRBV6-1 and TRBJ2-5; 7 bases fit TRBD2. J gave up 5 bases and V 0 bases, and 9 bases lay outside the gene matches. This CDR3 has 16 residues. Germline V gene lookup returns CDR1 MNHNS and CDR2 SASEGT. The CDR3 DNA follows: TGTGCCAGCAGTGAAGCGAGCGGACTAGGATCGGAGACCCAGTACTTC. This sequence encodes CASSEASGLGSETQYF.

V usage is TRBV7-3 and J usage is TRBJ1-2, with D tentatively TRBD1 (5 bases). Germline values: CDR1 SGHTA, CDR2 FQGTGA. This CDR3 spans 15 amino acids. Trimming removed 5 bases at V and 8 bases at J, with 21 bases between. The DNA of the CDR3 is TGTGCCAGCAGCCCCGGGGTGGGCAGGGATGAGGGCTACACCTTC. As protein: CASSPGVGRDEGYTF.

This chain links TRBV6-5 with TRBJ1-4, with D possibly TRBD1 on 5 matching bases. Trimming took 0 bases from V and 1 from J, leaving 6 bases between them. Germline V gene sequence: CDR1 MNHEY, CDR2 SVGAGI. The CDR3 length is 15 residues. The CDR3 region has the DNA TGTGCCAGCAGTTACTCGGGGGAAACTAATGAAAAACTGTTTTTT. It encodes CASSYSGETNEKLFF.

The rearrangement joins TRBV4-2 to TRBJ2-4; 8 bases are a match to TRBD2. Germline-derived CDR1 and CDR2 are LGHNA and YNFKEQ. With V trimmed by 4 bases and J by 2 bases, 22 bases remained unmatched. The CDR3 is 21 residues long. CDR3 DNA sequence: TGTGCCAGCAGCCCGCTCGGGGCACCATCCCTAGCGGGCTTCACCAAAAACATTCAGTACTTC. This sequence encodes CASSPLGAPSLAGFTKNIQYF.

The gene calls are TRBV5-4 and TRBJ2-1, with TRBD2 matching 11 bases. The CDR3 sequence is 16 residues long. Germline CDR1 and CDR2: SGHNT and YYREEE (reference sequence). V lost 5 bases and J lost 4; bases outside the gene matches: 8. The CDR3 nucleotides read TGTGCCAGCAGACCCGAACTAGCGGGGGTTTACAATGAGCAGTTCTTC. Amino acids: CASRPELAGVYNEQFF.

The rearrangement links TRBV5-1 to TRBJ2-5; D is perhaps TRBD1 (6 bases). Trimming took off 5 bases at V and 4 bases at J, with 9 bases between the two ends. Germline assignment: CDR1 SGHRS and CDR2 YFSETQ. The CDR3 extends over 12 amino acids. The CDR3 region is CASRIGGETQYF. DNA for the CDR3: TGCGCCAGCAGAATAGGGGGAGAGACCCAGTACTTC. Together with reference TRBV5-1 and TRBJ2-5, the CDR3 gives the full variable domain: KAGVTQTPRYLIKTRGQQVTLSCSPISGHRSVSWYQQTPGQGLQFLFEYFSETQRNKGNFPGRFSGRQFSNSRSEMNVSTLELGDSALYLCASRIGGETQYFGPGTRLLVL.

Concerning this clonotype itself: A much larger clone differs by one base, so this may be a read error. The rearrangement joins TRBV20-1 to TRBJ1-4; D remains unclear. The CDR3 consists of 13 residues. In germline, CDR1 is DFQATT, CDR2 SNEGSKA (reference sequence). The CDR3 DNA sequence: TGCAGTGCCCGCCCCGGCGGAAATGAAAAACGGTTTTTT. Translation: CSARPGGNEKRFF.

The gene calls are TRBV7-2 and TRBJ2-7, with 11 bases fitting TRBD2. Trimming removed 4 bases from V and 2 bases from J; junction bases left unmatched: 7. Germline assignment: CDR1 SGHTA and CDR2 FQGNSA. This CDR3 has 16 residues. CDR3 sequence: CASSSGTSGGPYEQYF. CDR3 DNA: TGTGCCAGCAGCTCCGGGACTAGCGGAGGACCCTACGAGCAGTACTTC.

The sample holds a few counts of this clonotype. The CDR3 protein is CSALPEREPQETQYF. The DNA of the CDR3 is TGCAGTGCCCTGCCCGAGCGGGAGCCCCAGGAGACCCAGTACTTC. The chain recombines TRBV20-1 with TRBJ2-5; 8 bases agree with TRBD2. Germline values: CDR1 DFQATT, CDR2 SNEGSKA (reference sequence). J was trimmed by 5 bases and V by 6 bases; bases with no gene match: 14. The CDR3 consists of 15 residues.

The chain employs TRBV7-9 and TRBJ2-7, with 8 bases that match TRBD1. Germline V CDR1 and CDR2: SEHNR, FQNEAQ (reference sequence). With 5 bases clipped from V and 4 bases from J, the junction kept 13 bases outside the gene matches. The CDR3 is 16 amino acids. In DNA, the CDR3 is TGTGCCAGCAGCGAAGGGACAGGAATGACCTCTTACGAGCAGTACTTC. Its translation is CASSEGTGMTSYEQYF.